One and the same sample provided the 18 T cell receptor beta chains below, sequenced in a study of T cell repertoires in cytomegalovirus infection. TCRdb passed the reads through MiXCR, listing each CDR3 protein once. The repertoire includes approximately 910,000 distinct CDR3 sequences, about a third of them detected once, and roughly 13% sits in the top ten. These receptors' targets are unknown. The specimen comprised cultured CD8+ T cells from PBMCs, sampled from culture after CMV antigen stimulation. The receptors come from a human donor in good health (CMV status not recorded). Some clones in this sample may be carry-over from other donors' samples.

The rearrangement joins TRBV20-1 to TRBJ2-1; 12 positions agree with TRBD2. The V gene's germline CDR1 is DFQATT and CDR2 SNEGSKA (reference sequence). V lost 0 bases and J lost 14; bases outside the gene matches: 8. CDR3 length: 14 amino acids. CDR3 coding DNA: TGCAGTGCTAGAGAGTTACTAGCGGGGGGCTTTGAGTTCTTC. Its translation is CSARELLAGGFEFF.

The rearrangement uses TRBV4-1 and TRBJ2-1; 9 bases fit TRBD1. Germline V gene data show CDR1 as MGHRA and CDR2 as YSYEKL. CDR3 length equals 15 residues. With 3 bases clipped from V and 7 bases from J, the junction kept 7 bases outside the gene matches. The CDR3 DNA is TGCGCCAGCAGCCATGGGACAGGGTATTTGAATGAGCAGTTCTTC. It encodes CASSHGTGYLNEQFF.

This clonotype was recorded a few times. The chain carries TRBV7-9 and TRBJ2-7; possibly TRBD2 for D (5 bases). The germline V gene has CDR1 SEHNR and CDR2 FQNEAQ (reference sequence). V was shortened by 5 bases and J by 3 bases, with 14 bases between the two germline ends. This CDR3 is built from 14 residues. The CDR3 here is CASSPMGSGYEQYV. CDR3 DNA: TGTGCCAGCAGCCCTATGGGAAGCGGCTACGAGCAGTACGTC.

This clonotype occurred a few times. The rearrangement links TRBV4-1 to TRBJ1-1; D is unresolved. V was shortened by 0 bases and J by 1 base, with 9 bases between the two germline ends. The length of the CDR3 is 15 residues. CDR1 is MGHRA and CDR2 is YSYEKL in the germline V gene. Here the CDR3 reads CASSQDPLENTEAFF. The CDR3 DNA is TGCGCCAGCAGCCAAGACCCGCTTGAGAACACTGAAGCTTTCTTT.

This chain joins TRBV14 and TRBJ2-5, with D uncertain. The CDR3 loop spans 14 amino acids. Trimming took 2 bases from V and 4 from J, leaving 11 bases between them. Germline-derived CDR1 and CDR2 are SGHDN and FVKESK. CDR3 sequence reads: CASSQRHPGETQYF. The CDR3 DNA reads TGTGCCAGCAGCCAAAGACACCCCGGAGAGACCCAGTACTTC. Together with reference TRBV14 and TRBJ2-5, the CDR3 gives the full variable domain: EAGVTQFPSHSVIEKGQTVTLRCDPISGHDNLYWYRRVMGKEIKFLLHFVKESKQDESGMPNNRFLAERTGGTYSTLKVQPAELEDSGVYFCASSQRHPGETQYFGPGTRLLVL.

This clonotype was recorded at least ten times. The chain has TRBV7-9 and TRBJ2-5; 16 nucleotides line up with TRBD2. CDR1 and CDR2 (germline): SEHNR, FQNEAQ (reference sequence). CDR3 length: 17 amino acids. Trimming removed 4 bases from V and 2 bases from J; junction bases left unmatched: 4. CDR3 sequence reads: CASSSTGLAGGQETQYF. The CDR3 DNA reads as TGTGCCAGCAGCTCGACGGGACTAGCGGGGGGGCAAGAGACCCAGTACTTC.

The V gene is TRBV12-3 or TRBV12-4, the J gene TRBJ1-1; D might be TRBD1 (6 bases). Trimming pared 5 bases from V and 4 bases from J, leaving 17 bases between. The CDR3 contains 15 residues. CDR3 residues: CASSPSQGWGTEAFF. The CDR3 DNA follows: TGTGCCAGCAGTCCATCACAGGGCTGGGGCACTGAAGCTTTCTTT.

The chain joins TRBV7-9 to TRBJ1-1, with D possibly being TRBD1 (5 bases). Germline-derived CDR1 and CDR2 are SEHNR and FQNEAQ (reference sequence). V was pared by 5 bases and J by 6 bases, with 13 bases between. The CDR3 runs to 13 residues. The CDR3 DNA reads TGTGCCAGCAGCCCCCCGGGGGAGGCTGAAGCTTTCTTT. Amino acids: CASSPPGEAEAFF.

The genes are TRBV7-9 and TRBJ2-7; no clear D gene. The V gene lost 1 base and the J gene lost 6 bases, with 10 bases spanning the gap. Germline-derived CDR1 and CDR2 are SEHNR and FQNEAQ (reference sequence). This CDR3 spans 13 amino acids. CDR3 residues: CASSLGAGFEQYF. CDR3 DNA sequence: TGTGCCAGCAGCTTAGGCGCAGGCTTCGAGCAGTACTTC. The complete variable domain, with remaining parts taken from reference TRBV7-9 and TRBJ2-7, reads DTGVSQNPRHKITKRGQNVTFRCDPISEHNRLYWYRQTLGQGPEFLTYFQNEAQLEKSRLLSDRFSAERPKGSFSTLEIQRTEQGDSAMYLCASSLGAGFEQYFGPGTRLTVT.

This clonotype was seen once. The CDR3 loop reads CSAREGSAYGYTF. CDR3 nucleotides: TGCAGTGCTAGAGAGGGGTCAGCCTATGGCTACACCTTC. The chain joins TRBV20-1 to TRBJ1-2; D not resolved. The CDR3 sequence is 13 residues long. CDR1 DFQATT and CDR2 SNEGSKA come from the germline V gene (reference sequence). V was shortened by 0 bases and J by 4 bases, with 9 bases between the two germline ends.

This clonotype was counted ten times or more. The genes are TRBV27 and TRBJ1-2, with D maybe TRBD1 (5 bases). V was pared by 6 bases and J by 0 bases, with 11 bases between. The CDR3 covers 14 residues. Germline V gene sequence: CDR1 MNHEY, CDR2 SMNVEV (reference sequence). The CDR3 is CASSLRGTNYGYTF. The CDR3 DNA follows: TGTGCCAGCAGCCTACGGGGGACTAACTATGGCTACACCTTC.

This clonotype came up a few times. The CDR3 reads CASSWGVGYNEQFF. DNA for the CDR3: TGTGCCAGCAGTTGGGGGGTAGGCTACAATGAGCAGTTCTTC. This rearrangement joins TRBV27 to TRBJ2-1, with TRBD2 as a possible D gene (6 bases). V lost 4 bases to trimming and J lost 3 bases, with 10 bases between them. Germline CDR1 MNHEY, CDR2 SMNVEV (reference sequence). The CDR3 totals 14 residues.

This clonotype was seen ten or more times. The chain is built from TRBV2 and TRBJ2-5; 13 bases fit TRBD2. Per the germline V gene, CDR1 is SNHLY and CDR2 is FYNNEI. After removal of 6 bases from V and 3 bases from J, the junction contained 7 bases not matched to a gene. The CDR3 covers 16 residues. The CDR3 DNA sequence: TGTGCCAGCAGGCTTTGGACTAGCGGGGGAAAAGAGACCCAGTACTTC. Protein product: CASRLWTSGGKETQYF.

This sequence joins TRBV20-1 and TRBJ2-3, with 14 bases matching TRBD2. The junction had 6 bases not matched to a gene; V was cut back by 6 bases and J by 4 bases. Germline lookup yields CDR1 DFQATT and CDR2 SNEGSKA (reference sequence). The CDR3 contains 15 residues. CDR3 coding DNA: TGCAGTGCCACTCAGACTAGCGGGGGGGCAGATACGCAGTATTTT. It encodes CSATQTSGGADTQYF.

The chain is built from TRBV6-5 and TRBJ2-7, with a possible D match to TRBD2 (7 bases). V was pared by 2 bases and J by 7 bases, with 15 bases between. CDR3 size: 14 residues. The germline V gene has CDR1 MNHEY and CDR2 SVGAGI. CDR3 coding DNA: TGTGCCAGCAGTTACGGGGGAGGGGGAGAGGAGCAGTACTTC. This encodes CASSYGGGGEEQYF.

This clonotype has a handful of counts. The chain carries TRBV6-6 and TRBJ1-5; D gene unclear. The V and J ends lost 7 bases and 1 base respectively, with 8 bases between them. Germline V CDR1 and CDR2: MNHNY, SVGAGI (reference sequence). The CDR3 totals 13 residues. CDR3 DNA sequence: TGTGCCAGCATAGGAGGAAGCAATCAGCCCCAGCATTTT. Residues: CASIGGSNQPQHF.

The chain employs TRBV6-8 and TRBJ2-7; possible D gene TRBD1, 6 bases. Trimming pared 5 bases from V and 1 base from J, leaving 12 bases between. Germline V gene data show CDR1 as MNHGY and CDR2 as SAAAGT. The CDR3 extends over 14 amino acids. CDR3 DNA: TGTGCCAGCAGTAAAGGACAGCGATCCTACGAGCAGTACTTC. This gives the protein CASSKGQRSYEQYF.

This clonotype appeared a few times. The V gene is TRBV5-4, the J gene TRBJ2-4; 10 bases are a match to TRBD1. Germline V gene data show CDR1 as SGHNT and CDR2 as YYREEE (reference sequence). CDR3 length: 16 amino acids. The V segment lost 1 base and the J segment 4 bases; nucleotides outside the gene matches: 5. CDR3 DNA: TGTGCCAGCAGCTTGCTAGGACAGGGGGGGAAAAACATTCAGTACTTC. It encodes CASSLLGQGGKNIQYF.